These 14 T cell receptor beta chains originate from one sample sequenced in a study of T cell changes during pregnancy in multiple sclerosis. The repertoire was sequenced with immunoSEQ multiplex PCR; TCRdb's copy has only in-frame clones and lacks some. The sample has about 24,000 clones; about 88% are singletons. The sample in question was CD4+ T cells from peripheral blood mononuclear cells, obtained in the first trimester of pregnancy. Receptors originate from a female donor in good health, enrolled as a control in a pregnancy study.

This rearrangement joins TRBV27 to TRBJ2-5; 9 bases fit TRBD2. This CDR3 has 14 residues. Germline V gene sequence: CDR1 MNHEY, CDR2 SMNVEV (reference sequence). J gave up 5 bases and V 6 bases, and 7 bases lay outside the gene matches. This CDR3 reads CASRPGLAHETQYF. The CDR3 DNA is TGTGCCAGCAGACCGGGACTAGCTCATGAGACCCAGTACTTC.

The chain employs TRBV19 and TRBJ2-7, with D perhaps matching TRBD1 (5 bases). Trimming pared 4 bases from V and 4 bases from J, leaving 14 bases between. The CDR3 covers 14 residues. The V gene's germline CDR1 is LNHDA and CDR2 SQIVND (reference sequence). The CDR3 DNA follows: TGTGCCAGTAGTAAAGACAGACAGCTATACGAGCAGTACTTC. Residues: CASSKDRQLYEQYF.

This chain links TRBV19 with TRBJ1-3, with TRBD1 matching over 9 bases. V was clipped by 5 bases and J by 3 bases; unmatched bases: 8. Per germline, CDR1 LNHDA and CDR2 SQIVND (reference sequence). This CDR3 contains 16 residues. The chain's CDR3 is CASSAAQGAVGNTIYF. The DNA of the CDR3 is TGTGCCAGTAGTGCCGCACAGGGGGCGGTTGGAAACACCATATATTTT.

The genes are TRBV19 and TRBJ2-5, with a possible D match to TRBD1 (6 bases). The V end was cut by 3 bases, the J end by 1 base, with 9 bases between. This CDR3 comprises 14 residues. Germline-derived CDR1 and CDR2 are LNHDA and SQIVND (reference sequence). CDR3 amino acids: CASSMFRGQETQYF. The CDR3 DNA sequence: TGTGCCAGTAGTATGTTCAGGGGCCAAGAGACCCAGTACTTC. The full variable domain, with the rest looked up from reference TRBV19 and TRBJ2-5, is DGGITQSPKYLFRKEGQNVTLSCEQNLNHDAMYWYRQDPGQGLRLIYYSQIVNDFQKGDIAEGYSVSREKKESFPLTVTSAQKNPTAFYLCASSMFRGQETQYFGPGTRLLVL.

The chain employs TRBV7-3 and TRBJ1-2; tentatively, D is TRBD1 (5 bases). Germline loops: CDR1 SGHTA, CDR2 FQGTGA. The CDR3 has 13 residues. The ends were cut back, 5 bases at V and 6 bases at J, with 13 bases in the middle. CDR3: CASSARGFDGYTF. The CDR3 DNA reads TGTGCCAGCAGCGCACGGGGGTTTGATGGCTACACCTTC.

The V call is TRBV4-1, the J call TRBJ1-2, with D tentatively TRBD1 (6 bases). V lost 4 bases and J 1 base, leaving 22 bases between the germline ends. CDR1 and CDR2 (germline): MGHRA, YSYEKL. The CDR3 is 18 amino acids. The CDR3, as DNA: TGCGCCAGCAGCCGGTTAGCCGGGGACAAATTTATTAACTATGGCTACACCTTC. This sequence encodes CASSRLAGDKFINYGYTF.

This chain connects TRBV10-3 to TRBJ1-1; possible D gene TRBD1, 5 bases. V dropped 7 bases and J dropped 3 bases, with 15 bases sitting between them. Germline-derived CDR1 and CDR2 are ENHRY and SYGVKD. CDR3 length: 14 amino acids. CDR3 sequence: CAIKSGDSYTEAFF. The CDR3 coding sequence is TGTGCCATCAAGTCGGGGGATAGTTACACTGAAGCTTTCTTT.

The chain joins TRBV7-2 to TRBJ1-3; D is possibly TRBD1 (5 bases). Trimming took off 5 bases at V and 11 bases at J, with 25 bases between the two ends. CDR3 length: 16 residues. Germline V gives CDR1 SGHTA, CDR2 FQGNSA. CDR3 residues: CASSPMEGWGGFAIYF. The CDR3 nucleotides are TGTGCCAGCAGCCCCATGGAGGGGTGGGGCGGATTCGCCATATATTTT. The full variable domain, completed using reference TRBV7-2 and TRBJ1-3, is GAGVSQSPSNKVTEKGKDVELRCDPISGHTALYWYRQSLGQGLEFLIYFQGNSAPDKSGLPSDRFSAERTGGSVSTLTIQRTQQEDSAVYLCASSPMEGWGGFAIYFGEGSWLTVV.

V is TRBV11-1 and J is TRBJ2-1, with a tentative D call TRBD2 (6 bases). The CDR3 is made up of 19 amino acids. Deletions cut 3 bases from V and 5 bases from J, with 26 bases between. Germline lookup yields CDR1 SGHAT and CDR2 FQDESV (reference sequence). Here the CDR3 DNA reads TGTGCCAGCAGCTTGGATGTCCGGGACTTCTGGCGGCCGAACAATGAGCAGTTCTTC. This gives the protein CASSLDVRDFWRPNNEQFF.

This clone has just one count. In nucleotides, the CDR3 is TGTGCCAGCAGGGGGGGACCGACCAGGGAAAAACTGTTTTTT. Residues: CASRGGPTREKLFF. J is TRBJ1-4 and V is TRBV2; TRBD1 might be the D (5 bases). Germline values: CDR1 SNHLY, CDR2 FYNNEI. The CDR3 consists of 14 residues. Trimming pared 6 bases from V and 8 bases from J, leaving 16 bases between.

The genes are TRBV18 and TRBJ2-5, with D tentatively TRBD2 (6 bases). Germline V CDR1 and CDR2: KGHSH, LQKENI. Deletions cut 3 bases from V and 6 bases from J, with 14 bases between. The CDR3 runs to 14 residues. CDR3 coding DNA: TGTGCCAGCTCACCCTCGGAGGGGATGAAGACCCAGTACTTC. Protein: CASSPSEGMKTQYF. The full variable domain, rest sourced from reference TRBV18 and TRBJ2-5, is NAGVMQNPRHLVRRRGQEARLRCSPMKGHSHVYWYRQLPEEGLKFMVYLQKENIIDESGMPKERFSAEFPKEGPSILRIQQVVRGDSAAYFCASSPSEGMKTQYFGPGTRLLVL.

V usage is TRBV5-8 and J usage is TRBJ1-5; perhaps TRBD1 as D (5 bases). V lost 5 bases and J lost 0, with 12 bases in between. Looked up from germline, CDR1 is SGHTS and CDR2 is YDEGEE. The CDR3 runs to 15 residues. CDR3 DNA: TGTGCCAGCAGTCCTCAGGGCTATAGCAATCAGCCCCAGCATTTT. Its translation: CASSPQGYSNQPQHF.

V usage is TRBV27 and J usage is TRBJ1-5, with D uncertain. V was trimmed by 0 bases and J by 1 base, leaving 10 bases between them. Germline CDR1 MNHEY, CDR2 SMNVEV (reference sequence). This CDR3 is 16 amino acids long. The CDR3 sequence: CASSLSGVPSNQPQHF. CDR3 DNA sequence: TGTGCCAGCAGTTTATCTGGAGTCCCCAGCAATCAGCCCCAGCATTTT.

The chain combines TRBV19 with TRBJ2-1, with D perhaps TRBD2 (6 bases). Germline V gene sequence: CDR1 LNHDA, CDR2 SQIVND (reference sequence). V lost 11 bases and J 5 bases, leaving 13 bases between the germline ends. There are 12 residues in the CDR3. CDR3 bases: TGTGCCGCCGGGGGTGTTCACAATGAGCAGTTCTTC. Its translation: CAAGGVHNEQFF.